The 5 T cell receptor beta chains below come from one sample, sequenced in a study of T-cell memory formation after mild COVID-19. TCRdb re-called the 5' RACE reads with MiXCR, one entry per CDR3 protein. The table lists 250,000 to 350,000 distinct CDR3 sequences, 15% to 20% of them singletons. Material: PBMCs or a T cell subset sorted from them (not recorded which). Source of these receptors: a man younger than 30 who had mild COVID-19 (a few samples of this study predate the infection). Cell type and time point are not known.

The genes are TRBV10-3 and TRBJ2-7, with 7 positions matching TRBD1. CDR3 length: 13 residues. V shed 5 bases, J shed 9 bases, and the junction held 10 bases outside the gene matches. CDR1 ENHRY and CDR2 SYGVKD come from the germline V gene. The CDR3 sequence: CAISPGPPGGQYF. The DNA of the CDR3 is TGTGCCATCAGTCCGGGGCCCCCAGGGGGGCAGTACTTC.

The chain employs TRBV12-5 and TRBJ2-2; D uncertain. In germline, CDR1 is LGHNT, CDR2 FRNRAP. The CDR3 totals 12 residues. Between the trimmed V and J ends, which lost 6 bases and 3 bases, there was a span of 5 bases. The CDR3 spells CASGRDTGELFF. The CDR3 bases are TGTGCTAGTGGACGCGACACCGGGGAGCTGTTTTTT.

The chain carries TRBV9 and TRBJ1-5, with a weak D call TRBD1 (5 bases). V dropped 1 base and J dropped 2 bases, with 10 bases sitting between them. The CDR3 length is 15 residues. Per germline, CDR1 SGDLS and CDR2 YYNGEE. The CDR3 is CASSVTAGRNQPQHF. The CDR3 DNA is TGTGCCAGCAGCGTAACAGCAGGGCGCAATCAGCCCCAGCATTTT.

This clonotype showed up many times. The genes are TRBV5-8 and TRBJ2-2; no clear D. The CDR3 runs to 14 residues. V shed 0 bases and J shed 7 bases, with 10 bases lying between them. The V gene's germline CDR1 is SGHTS and CDR2 YDEGEE. The DNA of the CDR3 is TGTGCCAGCAGCTTGGAGGTCCAGGACGGGGAGCTGTTTTTT. Its translation: CASSLEVQDGELFF. Together with reference TRBV5-8 and TRBJ2-2, the CDR3 gives the full variable domain: EAGVTQSPTHLIKTRGQQATLRCSPISGHTSVYWYQQALGLGLQFLLWYDEGEERNRGNFPPRFSGRQFPNYSSELNVNALELEDSALYLCASSLEVQDGELFFGEGSRLTVL.

The chain links TRBV6-1 to TRBJ2-3; 7 bases are shared with TRBD1. Losses at the gene ends were 2 bases for V and 2 bases for J; bases not matched to a gene: 7. This CDR3 comprises 16 residues. CDR1 and CDR2 from the germline V gene are MNHNS and SASEGT. CDR3 nucleotides: TGTGCCAGCAGTGAAAGACAGGGACCGTCCACAGATACGCAGTATTTT. This codes for CASSERQGPSTDTQYF.